This T cell receptor beta chain was identified in a study of CD8 T cells in ankylosing spondylitis (dated by TCRdb to between 2016 and 2019). Regarding the research as a whole: To find TCR variants linked to disease, the study profiled T cell receptor beta repertoires in ankylosing spondylitis patients and healthy donors. Peripheral blood was sampled, and synovial fluid was also collected from ankylosing spondylitis patients. The whole study cohort included 85 to 120 healthy donors and 25 ankylosing spondylitis patients.

The cysteine opens and the phenylalanine closes a CDR3 of 15 amino acids. Just the 45-base CDR3 DNA is kept, in frame starting at base 1. Per the germline V gene, SGDLS is the CDR1 and YYNGEE is the CDR2. From V the trimming removes 0 bases and from J it removes 2 bases, while the gene matches leave 4 bases of the junction unaccounted for. For sequencing, an Illumina HiSeq 2500 was employed. Quantitative 5'-RACE with molecular barcodes was the method used to prepare the TCR beta libraries. The source study handled its data this way. To identify disease-linked TCR variants, a new computational method was used, one built on a probabilistic model of VDJ rearrangement. Clones were called with MiXCR by TCRdb after fastp trimmed the public reads at Q25, and only in-frame beta chains were retained. When rows share a CDR3 protein, they turn into one entry using the most common DNA and genes. The V and J calls were not made by the authors but by TCRdb's processing. This sample lists about 5,700 distinct CDR3 sequences; under 2.5% were detected once. The ten largest clones take up around half of the sample.

This clonotype appeared many times. Its antigen specificity is not known. No much larger clone is present one base from it, and per-base qualities are unavailable. The full study reports these points: Some TCR beta motif variants had previously been reported in synovial fluid and blood of reactive arthritis patients, which suggested common disease-initiation mechanisms. The disease-linked clones were reported as significantly enriched in matched synovial fluid samples from ankylosing spondylitis patients. In peripheral blood, the disease-linked clones were found at relatively low frequencies and had a CD8+ phenotype. Blood from ankylosing spondylitis patients appeared to be characterized by a TCR beta motif made up of eight highly homologous amino acid variants.

Source material: blood, either unsorted or a sorted T cell fraction (not recorded which). This sequence uses TRBV9 and TRBJ1-2, with TRBD1 matching 7 junction bases. This receptor was identified in a male donor with ankylosing spondylitis or in good health (not recorded which). Read as DNA, the sequence is TGTGCCAGCAGCGTAGCTACGGGACAGAACTATGGCTACACCTTC. Its product reads: CASSVATGQNYGYTF. The CDR3 plus the reference TRBV9 and TRBJ1-2 genes for the other parts give the full variable domain: DSGVTQTPKHLITATGQRVTLRCSPRSGDLSVYWYQQSLDQGLQFLIQYYNGEERAKGNILERFSAQQFPDLHSELNLSSLELGDSALYFCASSVATGQNYGYTFGSGTRLTVV.